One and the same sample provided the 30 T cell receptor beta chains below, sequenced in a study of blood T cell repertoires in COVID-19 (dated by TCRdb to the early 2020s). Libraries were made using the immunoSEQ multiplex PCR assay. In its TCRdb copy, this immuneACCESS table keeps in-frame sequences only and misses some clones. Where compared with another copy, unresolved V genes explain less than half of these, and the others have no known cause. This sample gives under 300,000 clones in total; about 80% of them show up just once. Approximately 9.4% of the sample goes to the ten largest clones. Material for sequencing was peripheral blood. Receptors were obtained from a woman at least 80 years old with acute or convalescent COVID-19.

Here the CDR3 reads CASSPVAGRPSTDTQYF. In DNA, the CDR3 is TGTGCCAGCAGCCCCGTAGCGGGGCGACCTAGCACAGATACGCAGTATTTT. The chain is built from TRBV9 and TRBJ2-3; 8 bases line up with TRBD2. V was clipped by 4 bases and J by 0 bases; unmatched bases: 10. The CDR3 is 17 residues long. Per germline, CDR1 SGDLS and CDR2 YYNGEE. The complete variable domain, with remaining parts taken from reference TRBV9 and TRBJ2-3, reads DSGVTQTPKHLITATGQRVTLRCSPRSGDLSVYWYQQSLDQGLQFLIQYYNGEERAKGNILERFSAQQFPDLHSELNLSSLELGDSALYFCASSPVAGRPSTDTQYFGPGTRLTVL.

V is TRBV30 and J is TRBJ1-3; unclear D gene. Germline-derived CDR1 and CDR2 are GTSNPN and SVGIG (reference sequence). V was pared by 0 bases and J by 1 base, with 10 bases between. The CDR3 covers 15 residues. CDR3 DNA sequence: TGTGCCTGGAGTGTAGGAGGGATGTCTGGAAACACCATATATTTT. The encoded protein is CAWSVGGMSGNTIYF.

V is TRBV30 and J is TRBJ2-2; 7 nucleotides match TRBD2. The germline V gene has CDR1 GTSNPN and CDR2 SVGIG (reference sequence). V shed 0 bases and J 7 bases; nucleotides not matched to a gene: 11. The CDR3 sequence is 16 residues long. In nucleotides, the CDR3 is TGTGCCTGGAGTGTAAGGTTCCCACAGCGGGGCGGGGAGCTGTTTTTT. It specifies CAWSVRFPQRGGELFF.

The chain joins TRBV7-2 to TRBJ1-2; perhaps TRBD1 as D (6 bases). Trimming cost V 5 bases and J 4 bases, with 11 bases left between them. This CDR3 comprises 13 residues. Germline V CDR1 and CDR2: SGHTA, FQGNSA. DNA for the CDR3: TGTGCCAGCAGCATTTCGACAGGCTATGGCTACACCTTC. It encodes CASSISTGYGYTF.

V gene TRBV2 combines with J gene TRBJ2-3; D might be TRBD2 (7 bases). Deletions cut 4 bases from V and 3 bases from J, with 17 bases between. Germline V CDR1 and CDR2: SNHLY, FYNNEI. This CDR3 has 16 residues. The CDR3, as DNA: TGTGCCAGCAGTGGGGGGGGCGGTGGAATTACAGATACGCAGTATTTT. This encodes CASSGGGGGITDTQYF.

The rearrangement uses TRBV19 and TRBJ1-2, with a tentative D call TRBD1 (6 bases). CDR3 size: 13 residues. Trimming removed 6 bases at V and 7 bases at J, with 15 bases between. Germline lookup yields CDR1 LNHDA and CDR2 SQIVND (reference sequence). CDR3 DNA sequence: TGTGCCAGTAGCACTAGGGGGTACGGTGGCTACACCTTC. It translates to CASSTRGYGGYTF.

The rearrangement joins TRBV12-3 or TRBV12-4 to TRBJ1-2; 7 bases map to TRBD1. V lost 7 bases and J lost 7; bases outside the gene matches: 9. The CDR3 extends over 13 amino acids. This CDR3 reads CASTLKQGSGYTF. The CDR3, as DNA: TGTGCCAGCACCCTAAAACAGGGGAGTGGCTACACCTTC.

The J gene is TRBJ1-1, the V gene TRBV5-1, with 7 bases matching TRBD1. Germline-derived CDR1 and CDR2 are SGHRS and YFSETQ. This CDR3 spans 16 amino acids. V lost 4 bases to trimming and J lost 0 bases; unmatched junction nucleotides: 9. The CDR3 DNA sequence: TGCGCCAGCAGCCCCACAGTCGGGACAGTGAACACTGAAGCTTTCTTT. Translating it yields CASSPTVGTVNTEAFF.

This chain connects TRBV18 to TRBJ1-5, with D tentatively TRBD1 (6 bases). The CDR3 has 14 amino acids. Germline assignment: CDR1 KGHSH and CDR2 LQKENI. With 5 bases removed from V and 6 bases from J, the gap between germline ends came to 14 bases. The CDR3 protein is CASSSIQGIQPQHF. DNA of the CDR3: TGTGCCAGCTCATCAATACAGGGTATTCAGCCCCAGCATTTT.

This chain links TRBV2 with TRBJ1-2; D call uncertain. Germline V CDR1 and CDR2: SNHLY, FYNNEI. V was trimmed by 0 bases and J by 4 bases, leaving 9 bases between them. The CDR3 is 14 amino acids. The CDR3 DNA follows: TGTGCCAGCAGTGAAGCCACGCTGAGCTATGGCTACACCTTC. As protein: CASSEATLSYGYTF. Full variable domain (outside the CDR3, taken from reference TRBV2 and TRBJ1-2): EPEVTQTPSHQVTQMGQEVILRCVPISNHLYFYWYRQILGQKVEFLVSFYNNEISEKSEIFDDQFSVERPDGSNFTLKIRSTKLEDSAMYFCASSEATLSYGYTFGSGTRLTVV.

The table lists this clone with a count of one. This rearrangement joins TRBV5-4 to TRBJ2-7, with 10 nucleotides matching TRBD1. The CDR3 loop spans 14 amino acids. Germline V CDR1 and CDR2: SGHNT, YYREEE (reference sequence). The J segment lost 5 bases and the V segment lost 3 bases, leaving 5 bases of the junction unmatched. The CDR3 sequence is CASSSGTGVNEQYF. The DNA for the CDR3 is TGTGCCAGCAGCTCCGGGACAGGGGTTAACGAGCAGTACTTC. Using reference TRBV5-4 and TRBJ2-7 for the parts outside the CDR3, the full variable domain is ETGVTQSPTHLIKTRGQQVTLRCSSQSGHNTVSWYQQALGQGPQFIFQYYREEENGRGNFPPRFSGLQFPNYSSELNVNALELDDSALYLCASSSGTGVNEQYFGPGTRLTVT.

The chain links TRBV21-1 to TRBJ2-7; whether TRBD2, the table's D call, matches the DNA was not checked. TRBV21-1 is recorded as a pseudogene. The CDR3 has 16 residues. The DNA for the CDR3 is TGTGCCAGCAGCAATCCTCTCCGGGGATTCTCCTACGAGCAGTACTTC. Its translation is CASSNPLRGFSYEQYF.

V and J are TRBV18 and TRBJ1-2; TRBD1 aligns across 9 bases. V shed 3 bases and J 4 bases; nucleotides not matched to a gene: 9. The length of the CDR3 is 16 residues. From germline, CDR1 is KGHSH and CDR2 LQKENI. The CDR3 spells CASSPRTGESPYGYTF. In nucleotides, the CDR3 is TGTGCCAGCTCACCGCGGACAGGGGAGTCGCCCTATGGCTACACCTTC.

The CDR3 nucleotides are TGCGCCAGCAGCACCGCAGGGCGGAGGGGCACTGAAGCTTTCTTT. Protein: CASSTAGRRGTEAFF. V and J are TRBV5-1 and TRBJ1-1, with D tentatively TRBD1 (5 bases). Germline values: CDR1 SGHRS, CDR2 YFSETQ. This CDR3 region has 15 residues. Trimming left V 4 bases short and J 4 bases short, with 17 bases between. The full variable domain, completed using reference TRBV5-1 and TRBJ1-1, is KAGVTQTPRYLIKTRGQQVTLSCSPISGHRSVSWYQQTPGQGLQFLFEYFSETQRNKGNFPGRFSGRQFSNSRSEMNVSTLELGDSALYLCASSTAGRRGTEAFFGQGTRLTVV.

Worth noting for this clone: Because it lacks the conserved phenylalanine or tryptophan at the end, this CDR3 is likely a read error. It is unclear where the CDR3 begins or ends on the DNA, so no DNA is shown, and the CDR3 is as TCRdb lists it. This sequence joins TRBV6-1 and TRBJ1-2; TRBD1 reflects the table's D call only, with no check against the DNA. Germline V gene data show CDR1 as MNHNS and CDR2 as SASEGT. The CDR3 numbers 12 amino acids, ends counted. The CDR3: CASSEAGTGGLG.

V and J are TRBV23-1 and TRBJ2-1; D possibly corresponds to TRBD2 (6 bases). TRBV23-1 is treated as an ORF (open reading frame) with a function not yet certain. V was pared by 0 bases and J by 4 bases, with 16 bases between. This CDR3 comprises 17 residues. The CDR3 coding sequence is TGCGCCAGCAGTCAATCGTTCGGGGGTGAGGGTTACAATGAGCAGTTCTTC. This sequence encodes CASSQSFGGEGYNEQFF.

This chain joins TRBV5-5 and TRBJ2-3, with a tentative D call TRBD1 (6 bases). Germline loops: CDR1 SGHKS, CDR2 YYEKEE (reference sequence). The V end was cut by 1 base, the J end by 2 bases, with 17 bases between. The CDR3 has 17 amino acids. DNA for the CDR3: TGTGCCAGCAGCTTGAGGGGGACCCAGGTAGTCACAGATACGCAGTATTTT. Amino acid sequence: CASSLRGTQVVTDTQYF.

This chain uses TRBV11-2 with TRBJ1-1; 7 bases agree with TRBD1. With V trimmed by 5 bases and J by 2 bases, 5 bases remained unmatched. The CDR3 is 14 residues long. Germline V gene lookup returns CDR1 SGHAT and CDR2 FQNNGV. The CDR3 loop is CASSQGGFNTEAFF. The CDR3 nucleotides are TGTGCCAGCAGCCAGGGGGGTTTTAACACTGAAGCTTTCTTT. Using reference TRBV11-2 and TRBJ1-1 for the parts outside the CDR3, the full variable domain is EAGVAQSPRYKIIEKRQSVAFWCNPISGHATLYWYQQILGQGPKLLIQFQNNGVVDDSQLPKDRFSAERLKGVDSTLKIQPAKLEDSAVYLCASSQGGFNTEAFFGQGTRLTVV.

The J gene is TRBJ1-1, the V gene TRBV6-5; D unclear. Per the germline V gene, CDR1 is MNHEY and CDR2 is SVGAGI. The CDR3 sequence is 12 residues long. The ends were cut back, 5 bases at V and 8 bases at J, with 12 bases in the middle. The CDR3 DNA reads TGTGCCAGCAGTCCTAGCGGTCGAGAAGCTTTCTTT. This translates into CASSPSGREAFF.

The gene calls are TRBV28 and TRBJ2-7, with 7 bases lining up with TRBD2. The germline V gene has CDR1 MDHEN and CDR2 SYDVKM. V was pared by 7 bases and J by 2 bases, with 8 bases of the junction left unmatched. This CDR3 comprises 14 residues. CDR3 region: CASTEGGPPYEQYF. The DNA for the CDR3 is TGTGCCAGCACAGAGGGAGGGCCTCCCTACGAGCAGTACTTC.

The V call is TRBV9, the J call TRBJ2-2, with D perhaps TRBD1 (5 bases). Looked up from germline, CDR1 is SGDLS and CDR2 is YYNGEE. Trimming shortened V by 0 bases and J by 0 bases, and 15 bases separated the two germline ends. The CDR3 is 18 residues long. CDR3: CASSVELGHPANTGELFF. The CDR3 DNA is TGTGCCAGCAGCGTAGAACTCGGACACCCGGCGAACACCGGGGAGCTGTTTTTT. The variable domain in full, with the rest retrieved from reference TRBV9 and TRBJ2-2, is DSGVTQTPKHLITATGQRVTLRCSPRSGDLSVYWYQQSLDQGLQFLIQYYNGEERAKGNILERFSAQQFPDLHSELNLSSLELGDSALYFCASSVELGHPANTGELFFGEGSRLTVL.

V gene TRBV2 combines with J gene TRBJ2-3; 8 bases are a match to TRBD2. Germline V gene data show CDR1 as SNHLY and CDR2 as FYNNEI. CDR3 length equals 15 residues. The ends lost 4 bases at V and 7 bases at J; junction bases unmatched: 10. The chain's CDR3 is CASSVGGGPVHTQYF. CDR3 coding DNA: TGTGCCAGCAGTGTTGGCGGGGGGCCAGTACATACGCAGTATTTT. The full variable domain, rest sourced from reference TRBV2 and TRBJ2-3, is EPEVTQTPSHQVTQMGQEVILRCVPISNHLYFYWYRQILGQKVEFLVSFYNNEISEKSEIFDDQFSVERPDGSNFTLKIRSTKLEDSAMYFCASSVGGGPVHTQYFGPGTRLTVL.

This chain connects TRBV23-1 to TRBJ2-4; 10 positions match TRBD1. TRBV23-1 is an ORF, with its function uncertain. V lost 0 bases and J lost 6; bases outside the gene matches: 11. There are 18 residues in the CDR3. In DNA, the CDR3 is TGCGCCAGCAGTCAATCTGGGATGGGACAGGGGTTTGGAAACATTCAGTACTTC. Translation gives CASSQSGMGQGFGNIQYF.

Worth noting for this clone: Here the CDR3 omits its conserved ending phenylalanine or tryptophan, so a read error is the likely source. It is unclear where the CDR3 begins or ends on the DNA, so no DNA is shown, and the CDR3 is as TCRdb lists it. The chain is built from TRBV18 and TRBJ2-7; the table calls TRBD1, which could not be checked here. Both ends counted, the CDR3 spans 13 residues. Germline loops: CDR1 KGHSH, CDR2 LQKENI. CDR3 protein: CASPGGSRMIDRA.

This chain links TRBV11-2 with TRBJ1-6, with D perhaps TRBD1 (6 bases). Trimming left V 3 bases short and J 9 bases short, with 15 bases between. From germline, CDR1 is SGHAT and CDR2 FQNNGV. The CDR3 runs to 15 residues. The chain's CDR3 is CASSLAAYRVSPLHF. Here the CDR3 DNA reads TGTGCCAGCAGCTTGGCGGCATACAGGGTTTCACCCCTCCACTTT.

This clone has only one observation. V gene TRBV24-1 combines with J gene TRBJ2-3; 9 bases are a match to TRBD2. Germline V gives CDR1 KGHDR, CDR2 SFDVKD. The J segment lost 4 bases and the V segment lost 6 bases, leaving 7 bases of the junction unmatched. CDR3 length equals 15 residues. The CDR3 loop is CATSPAGGGSDTQYF. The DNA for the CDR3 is TGTGCCACCAGTCCAGCGGGGGGTGGTTCAGATACGCAGTATTTT.

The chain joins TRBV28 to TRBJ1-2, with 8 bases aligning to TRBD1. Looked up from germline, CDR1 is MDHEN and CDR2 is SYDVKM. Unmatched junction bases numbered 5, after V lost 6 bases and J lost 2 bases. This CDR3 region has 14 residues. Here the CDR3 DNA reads TGTGCCAGCAGAATGACAGGGGCCAACTATGGCTACACCTTC. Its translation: CASRMTGANYGYTF.

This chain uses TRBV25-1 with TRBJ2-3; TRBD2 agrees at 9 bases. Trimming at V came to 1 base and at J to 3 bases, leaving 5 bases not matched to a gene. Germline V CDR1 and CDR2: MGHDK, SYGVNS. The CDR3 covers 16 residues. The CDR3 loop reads CASSESLAGRTDTQYF. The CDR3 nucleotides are TGTGCCAGCAGTGAATCCCTAGCGGGGCGAACAGATACGCAGTATTTT.

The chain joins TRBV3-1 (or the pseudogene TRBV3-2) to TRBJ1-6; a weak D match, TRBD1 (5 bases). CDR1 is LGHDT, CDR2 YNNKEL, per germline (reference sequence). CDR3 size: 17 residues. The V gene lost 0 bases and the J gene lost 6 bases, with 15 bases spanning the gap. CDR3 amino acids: CASSQDRGVLGNSPLHF. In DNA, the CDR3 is TGTGCCAGCAGCCAAGATCGGGGGGTCTTGGGTAATTCACCCCTCCACTTT.

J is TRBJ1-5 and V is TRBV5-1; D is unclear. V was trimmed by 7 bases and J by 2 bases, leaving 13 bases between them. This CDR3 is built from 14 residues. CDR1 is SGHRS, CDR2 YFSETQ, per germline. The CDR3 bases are TGCGCCAGCTCTCGGGGTGACGGCAATCAGCCCCAGCATTTT. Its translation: CASSRGDGNQPQHF.